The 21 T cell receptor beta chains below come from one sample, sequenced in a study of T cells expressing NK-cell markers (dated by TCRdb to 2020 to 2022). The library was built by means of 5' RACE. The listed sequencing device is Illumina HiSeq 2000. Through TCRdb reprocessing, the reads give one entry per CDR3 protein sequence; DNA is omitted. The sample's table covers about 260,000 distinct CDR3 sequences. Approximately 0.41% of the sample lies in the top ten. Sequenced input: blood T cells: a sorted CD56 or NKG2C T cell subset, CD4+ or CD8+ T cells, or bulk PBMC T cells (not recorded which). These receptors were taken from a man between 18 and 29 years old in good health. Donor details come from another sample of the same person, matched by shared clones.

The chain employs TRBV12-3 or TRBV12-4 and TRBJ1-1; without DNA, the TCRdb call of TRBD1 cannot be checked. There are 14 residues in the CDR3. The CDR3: CASSLADRGTEAFF.

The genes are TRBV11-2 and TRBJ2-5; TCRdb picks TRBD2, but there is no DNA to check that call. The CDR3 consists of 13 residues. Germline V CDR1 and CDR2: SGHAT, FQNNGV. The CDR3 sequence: CASSPGTVETQYF.

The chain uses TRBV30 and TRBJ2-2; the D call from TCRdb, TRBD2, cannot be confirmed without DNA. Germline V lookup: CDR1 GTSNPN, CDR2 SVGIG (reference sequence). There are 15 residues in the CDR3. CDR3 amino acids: CAWSVFAGPIGELFF.

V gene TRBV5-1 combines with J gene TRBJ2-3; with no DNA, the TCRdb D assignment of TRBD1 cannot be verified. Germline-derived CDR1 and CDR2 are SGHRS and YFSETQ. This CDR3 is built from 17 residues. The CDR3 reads CASSLWPRELGTDTQYF. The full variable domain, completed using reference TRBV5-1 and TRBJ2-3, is KAGVTQTPRYLIKTRGQQVTLSCSPISGHRSVSWYQQTPGQGLQFLFEYFSETQRNKGNFPGRFSGRQFSNSRSEMNVSTLELGDSALYLCASSLWPRELGTDTQYFGPGTRLTVL.

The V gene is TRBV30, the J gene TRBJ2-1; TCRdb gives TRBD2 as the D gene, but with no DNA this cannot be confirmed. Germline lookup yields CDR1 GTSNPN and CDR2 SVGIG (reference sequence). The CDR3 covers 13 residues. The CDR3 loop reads CAWSGSTSLKQFF.

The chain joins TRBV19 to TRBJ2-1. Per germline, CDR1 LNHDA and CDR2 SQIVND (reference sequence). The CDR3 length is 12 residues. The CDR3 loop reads CASSIIVSEQFF.

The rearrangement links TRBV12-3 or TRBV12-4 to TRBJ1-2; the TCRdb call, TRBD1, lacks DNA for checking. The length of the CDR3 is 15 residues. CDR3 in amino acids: CASTPLGSGPYGYTF.

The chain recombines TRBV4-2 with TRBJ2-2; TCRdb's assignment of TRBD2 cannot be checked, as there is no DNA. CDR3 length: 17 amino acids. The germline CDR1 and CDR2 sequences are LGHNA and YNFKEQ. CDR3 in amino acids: CASSQDSEGMNTGELFF.

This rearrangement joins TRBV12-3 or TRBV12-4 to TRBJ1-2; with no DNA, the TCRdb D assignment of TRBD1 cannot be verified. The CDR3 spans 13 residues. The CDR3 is CASSLSGGGGYTF.

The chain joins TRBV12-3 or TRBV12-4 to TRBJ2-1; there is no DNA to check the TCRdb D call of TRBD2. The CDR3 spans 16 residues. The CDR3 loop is CASSPPRLAANLEQFF.

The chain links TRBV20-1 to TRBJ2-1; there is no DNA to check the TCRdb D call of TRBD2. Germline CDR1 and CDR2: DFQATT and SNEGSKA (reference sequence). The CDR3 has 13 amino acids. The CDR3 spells CSARQRGPYEQFF.

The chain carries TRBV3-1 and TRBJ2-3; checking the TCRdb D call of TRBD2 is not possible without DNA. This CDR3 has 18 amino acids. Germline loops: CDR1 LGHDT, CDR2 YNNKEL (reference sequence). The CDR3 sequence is CASSQEGILAASTDTQYF.

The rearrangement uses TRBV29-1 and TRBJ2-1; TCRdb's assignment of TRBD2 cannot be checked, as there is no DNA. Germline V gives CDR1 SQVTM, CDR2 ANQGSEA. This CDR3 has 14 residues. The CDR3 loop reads CSERPALRYNEQFF.

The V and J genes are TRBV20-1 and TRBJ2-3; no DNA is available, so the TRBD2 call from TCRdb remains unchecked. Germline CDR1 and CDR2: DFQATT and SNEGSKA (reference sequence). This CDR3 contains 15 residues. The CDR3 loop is CSARDLSDFTDTQYF.

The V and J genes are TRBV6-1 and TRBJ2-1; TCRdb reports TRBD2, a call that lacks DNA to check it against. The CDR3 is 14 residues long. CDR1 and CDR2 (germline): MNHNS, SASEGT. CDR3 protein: CASTGGVRVHEQFF.

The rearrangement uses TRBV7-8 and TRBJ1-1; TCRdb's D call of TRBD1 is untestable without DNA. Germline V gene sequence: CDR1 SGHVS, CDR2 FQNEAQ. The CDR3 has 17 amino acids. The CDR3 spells CASSLITGGRRDTEAFF.

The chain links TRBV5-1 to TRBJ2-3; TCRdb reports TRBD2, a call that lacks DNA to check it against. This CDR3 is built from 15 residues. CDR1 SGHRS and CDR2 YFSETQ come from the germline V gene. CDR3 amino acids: CASSLEGQRTDTQYF. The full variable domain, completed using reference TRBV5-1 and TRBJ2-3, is KAGVTQTPRYLIKTRGQQVTLSCSPISGHRSVSWYQQTPGQGLQFLFEYFSETQRNKGNFPGRFSGRQFSNSRSEMNVSTLELGDSALYLCASSLEGQRTDTQYFGPGTRLTVL.

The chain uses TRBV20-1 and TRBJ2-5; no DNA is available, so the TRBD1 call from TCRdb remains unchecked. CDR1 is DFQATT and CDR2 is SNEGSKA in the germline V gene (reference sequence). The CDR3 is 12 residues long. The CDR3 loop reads CSAATAGETQYF.

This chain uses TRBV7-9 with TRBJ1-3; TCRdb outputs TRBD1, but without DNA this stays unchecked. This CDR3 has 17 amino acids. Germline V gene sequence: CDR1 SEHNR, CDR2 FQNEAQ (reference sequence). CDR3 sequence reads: CASSLSGTAGSGNTIYF.

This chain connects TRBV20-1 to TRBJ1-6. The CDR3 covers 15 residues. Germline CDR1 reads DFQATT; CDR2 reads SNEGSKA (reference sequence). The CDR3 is CSARGMEHENSPLHF.

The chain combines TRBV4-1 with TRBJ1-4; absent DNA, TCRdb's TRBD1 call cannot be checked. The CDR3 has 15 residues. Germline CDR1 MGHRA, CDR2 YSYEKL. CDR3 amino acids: CASSQGISPGEKLFF.